This T cell receptor (beta chain) was documented in a study of blood T cells in healthy people across ages. Whole-study results and caveats: A strong correlation was found between TCR beta diversity and the percentage of naive T cells. Unsorted PBMCs blocked a conclusive comparison of naive and antigen-experienced cells.

CDR1 and CDR2 (germline): SGHDT, YYEEEE. The CDR3 consists of 15 residues. Trimming pared 1 base from V and 2 bases from J, leaving 7 bases between. This clonotype was seen only a few times. Its antigen remains unidentified. The second PCR ran roughly 7 to 12 cycles with a sample-barcoded 5' primer and J-beta primers. Each cDNA molecule, via a template-switch adaptor with 12 random nucleotides, was tagged. TCRdb fed the 5' RACE reads into MiXCR, producing one record per CDR3 protein. The data show over 950,000 distinct CDR3 sequences, more than 30% seen once. Sequencing used blood. The receptor's source is a man aged 18 to 29 in good health. This chain links TRBV5-6 with TRBJ2-6; D might be TRBD1 (6 bases). CDR3 loop: CASSLPGAGANVLTF. DNA for the CDR3: TGTGCCAGCAGCTTGCCAGGGGCTGGGGCCAACGTCCTGACTTTC.